Shown below are 27 T cell receptor beta chains from a single sample sequenced in a study of T cell changes during pregnancy in multiple sclerosis. Using immunoSEQ multiplex PCR, the repertoire was profiled, and TCRdb retains in-frame clones only, with some absent. The table records some 75,000 clones, about 96% of them present only once. The sample here was peripheral blood, taken in the second trimester of pregnancy. Every receptor here comes from a female donor with multiple sclerosis, enrolled in a pregnancy study.

This clone appeared a single time. The chain couples TRBV6-5 to TRBJ1-1, with TRBD1 as a possible D gene (6 bases). V lost 2 bases to trimming and J lost 2 bases, with 9 bases between them. The CDR3 spans 14 residues. Germline V gene sequence: CDR1 MNHEY, CDR2 SVGAGI. The CDR3 bases are TGTGCCAGCAGTTACCAACAGGGAAACACTGAAGCTTTCTTT. Protein: CASSYQQGNTEAFF.

The chain combines TRBV5-1 with TRBJ2-1, with TRBD2 matching over 7 bases. Germline loops: CDR1 SGHRS, CDR2 YFSETQ. The ends lost 4 bases at V and 8 bases at J; junction bases unmatched: 12. This CDR3 is built from 15 residues. CDR3 sequence: CASSPGLVGRDEQFF. CDR3 nucleotide sequence: TGCGCCAGCAGCCCCGGACTAGTTGGAAGGGATGAGCAGTTCTTC. The variable domain in full, with the rest retrieved from reference TRBV5-1 and TRBJ2-1, is KAGVTQTPRYLIKTRGQQVTLSCSPISGHRSVSWYQQTPGQGLQFLFEYFSETQRNKGNFPGRFSGRQFSNSRSEMNVSTLELGDSALYLCASSPGLVGRDEQFFGPGTRLTVL.

The V call is TRBV9, the J call TRBJ2-5; 14 bases match TRBD2. This CDR3 is 16 amino acids long. Looked up from germline, CDR1 is SGDLS and CDR2 is YYNGEE. The trim removed 3 bases at V and 7 bases at J, leaving 8 bases unmatched. This CDR3 is CASSAGTSGSSRTQYF. Written as DNA, the CDR3 is TGTGCCAGCAGCGCGGGGACTAGCGGGAGTAGTCGGACCCAGTACTTC. Combining the CDR3 with reference TRBV9 and TRBJ2-5 gives the whole variable domain DSGVTQTPKHLITATGQRVTLRCSPRSGDLSVYWYQQSLDQGLQFLIQYYNGEERAKGNILERFSAQQFPDLHSELNLSSLELGDSALYFCASSAGTSGSSRTQYFGPGTRLLVL.

The rearrangement joins TRBV2 to TRBJ2-1, with a possible D match to TRBD2 (6 bases). Trimming removed 8 bases from V and 0 bases from J, with 14 bases in between. The CDR3 is 15 residues long. Germline-derived CDR1 and CDR2 are SNHLY and FYNNEI. CDR3 nucleotide sequence: TGTGCCAGCCTAGAAGGGACTTACTCCTACAATGAGCAGTTCTTC. It yields the protein CASLEGTYSYNEQFF.

This rearrangement joins TRBV28 to TRBJ1-1; D unclear. The CDR3 length is 14 residues. Germline loops: CDR1 MDHEN, CDR2 SYDVKM. Between the trimmed V and J ends, which lost 3 bases and 0 bases, there was a span of 8 bases. CDR3 coding DNA: TGTGCCAGCAGTTTGTCACGGTTGAACACTGAAGCTTTCTTT. Encoded protein: CASSLSRLNTEAFF.

The V gene is TRBV6-4, the J gene TRBJ2-1, with D maybe TRBD2 (7 bases). Germline V gives CDR1 MRHNA, CDR2 SNTAGT. The CDR3 spans 17 residues. Trimming took off 3 bases at V and 2 bases at J, with 17 bases between the two ends. The CDR3 loop is CASSEQGGGPPYNEQFF. The CDR3, as DNA: TGTGCCAGCAGTGAACAAGGGGGGGGGCCCCCCTACAATGAGCAGTTCTTC.

The chain employs TRBV5-8 and TRBJ2-3, with D unclear. The germline V and J ends were trimmed by 3 bases and 6 bases, with 11 bases remaining between them. Germline-derived CDR1 and CDR2 are SGHTS and YDEGEE. This CDR3 spans 13 amino acids. The CDR3 nucleotides are TGTGCCAGCAGCTCCCCTAGGTGGGATACGCAGTATTTT. The encoded protein is CASSSPRWDTQYF.

This chain links TRBV7-2 with TRBJ1-4; tentative D call: TRBD1 (6 bases). The V gene's germline CDR1 is SGHTA and CDR2 FQGNSA. Trimming shortened V by 1 base and J by 3 bases, and 6 bases separated the two germline ends. The CDR3 extends over 14 amino acids. The DNA for the CDR3 is TGTGCCAGCAGCTTAGGGACAGCTAATGAAAAACTGTTTTTT. Protein: CASSLGTANEKLFF. The full variable domain, in which reference TRBV7-2 and TRBJ1-4 provide the parts outside the CDR3, is GAGVSQSPSNKVTEKGKDVELRCDPISGHTALYWYRQSLGQGLEFLIYFQGNSAPDKSGLPSDRFSAERTGGSVSTLTIQRTQQEDSAVYLCASSLGTANEKLFFGSGTQLSVL.

V is TRBV7-9 and J is TRBJ1-3; TRBD1 matches at 7 bases. Germline lookup yields CDR1 SEHNR and CDR2 FQNEAQ (reference sequence). V shed 3 bases and J 9 bases; nucleotides not matched to a gene: 14. This CDR3 region has 16 residues. CDR3 coding DNA: TGTGCCAGCAGCTTGACTATAGGGGGCTTGTACGGCACCATATATTTT. This translates into CASSLTIGGLYGTIYF. Looking up the rest from reference TRBV7-9 and TRBJ1-3 gives the full variable domain: DTGVSQNPRHKITKRGQNVTFRCDPISEHNRLYWYRQTLGQGPEFLTYFQNEAQLEKSRLLSDRFSAERPKGSFSTLEIQRTEQGDSAMYLCASSLTIGGLYGTIYFGEGSWLTVV.

This rearrangement joins TRBV5-5 to TRBJ2-7; 12 bases map to TRBD2. The J segment lost 8 bases and the V segment lost 2 bases, leaving 5 bases of the junction unmatched. The length of the CDR3 is 14 residues. CDR1 SGHKS and CDR2 YYEKEE come from the germline V gene (reference sequence). The chain's CDR3 is CASSFELAGGQQYF. DNA of the CDR3: TGTGCCAGCAGCTTCGAACTAGCGGGAGGCCAGCAGTACTTC.

The rearrangement joins TRBV25-1 to TRBJ2-5; 7 bases are a match to TRBD1. Germline V gives CDR1 MGHDK, CDR2 SYGVNS. CDR3 size: 15 residues. Trimming removed 4 bases from V and 4 bases from J; junction bases left unmatched: 9. As DNA, the CDR3 is TGTGCCAGCAGTGGTACCGGGACAGAAGGAGAGACCCAGTACTTC. Translation gives CASSGTGTEGETQYF.

The chain joins TRBV2 to TRBJ2-1, with D unresolved. The CDR3 runs to 16 residues. The germline V and J ends were trimmed by 4 bases and 0 bases, with 13 bases remaining between them. Per germline, CDR1 SNHLY and CDR2 FYNNEI. For the CDR3, the DNA is TGTGCCAGCAGTGGACTCACCTTACGCTCCTACAATGAGCAGTTCTTC. It is translated as CASSGLTLRSYNEQFF.

This sequence joins TRBV12-5 and TRBJ2-3; 9 nucleotides agree with TRBD2. The V segment lost 6 bases and the J segment 4 bases; nucleotides outside the gene matches: 5. Germline CDR1 is LGHNT and CDR2 is FRNRAP. The CDR3 consists of 14 residues. CDR3 protein: CASGRGGEPDTQYF. CDR3 sequence (DNA): TGTGCTAGTGGCCGCGGGGGGGAGCCAGATACGCAGTATTTT.

The chain employs TRBV4-1 and TRBJ1-4, with a weak D call TRBD1 (5 bases). V lost 6 bases and J 0 bases, leaving 11 bases between the germline ends. This CDR3 has 15 amino acids. Germline V gene sequence: CDR1 MGHRA, CDR2 YSYEKL. CDR3 sequence reads: CASSFDRSTNEKLFF. In nucleotides, the CDR3 is TGCGCCAGCAGTTTTGACAGATCAACTAATGAAAAACTGTTTTTT.

The chain couples TRBV4-2 to TRBJ2-7; unclear D gene. Trimming cost V 0 bases and J 2 bases, with 11 bases left between them. Germline V lookup: CDR1 LGHNA, CDR2 YNFKEQ. The CDR3 has 15 amino acids. CDR3 DNA: TGTGCCAGCAGCCAAGATGGGCACCAGGCCTACGAGCAGTACTTC. Residues: CASSQDGHQAYEQYF.

The rearrangement links TRBV30 to TRBJ1-5; TRBD1 might be the D (5 bases). The CDR3 loop spans 14 amino acids. Germline CDR1 is GTSNPN and CDR2 is SVGIG (reference sequence). The V gene lost 0 bases and the J gene lost 5 bases, with 11 bases spanning the gap. The DNA of the CDR3 is TGTGCCTGGAGTGTAGGGCAGGGCTATCAGCCCCAGCATTTT. This codes for CAWSVGQGYQPQHF.

The V and J genes are TRBV7-2 and TRBJ2-7, with 8 bases that match TRBD2. Per the germline V gene, CDR1 is SGHTA and CDR2 is FQGNSA. After removal of 5 bases from V and 2 bases from J, the junction contained 2 bases not matched to a gene. The CDR3 covers 13 residues. CDR3 sequence: CASSRGGPYEQYF. As DNA, the CDR3 is TGTGCCAGCAGCCGGGGGGGACCCTACGAGCAGTACTTC.

This rearrangement joins TRBV5-5 to TRBJ2-6; D is possibly TRBD1 (7 bases). Germline V CDR1 and CDR2: SGHKS, YYEKEE (reference sequence). V lost 3 bases to trimming and J lost 2 bases, with 12 bases between them. CDR3 length equals 16 residues. The CDR3 DNA follows: TGTGCCAGCAGCTCAGGGGGGATAGCTGGGGCCAACGTCCTGACTTTC. As protein: CASSSGGIAGANVLTF.

This clone was counted a single time. The J gene is TRBJ2-1, the V gene TRBV21-1; TRBD1 is taken as the D call from the table, unchecked against the DNA. TRBV21-1 is a documented pseudogene. This CDR3 region has 15 residues. The CDR3 nucleotides are TGTGCCAGCGGTGGTGTGGCTTCCACAAACAATGAGCAGTTCTTC. This codes for CASGGVASTNNEQFF.

The gene calls are TRBV7-3 and TRBJ2-5, with 8 bases matching TRBD1. V trimming: 4 bases; J trimming: 2 bases; junction bases outside the gene matches: 3. The CDR3 is 14 residues long. From germline, CDR1 is SGHTA and CDR2 FQGTGA. The CDR3, as DNA: TGTGCCAGCAGCTCCGGACAGGGACAAGAGACCCAGTACTTC. Amino acids: CASSSGQGQETQYF.

This chain connects TRBV11-2 to TRBJ2-1; TRBD2 matches 7 bases. Germline values: CDR1 SGHAT, CDR2 FQNNGV. V lost 4 bases, J lost 0 bases, and 3 bases stayed unmatched. The CDR3 is 15 amino acids. The CDR3 sequence: CASSYKRGSYNEQFF. In DNA, the CDR3 is TGTGCCAGCAGCTATAAGCGGGGCTCCTACAATGAGCAGTTCTTC.

This chain joins TRBV5-6 and TRBJ2-5, with TRBD2 matching 8 bases. V lost 0 bases to trimming and J lost 5 bases; unmatched junction nucleotides: 12. Germline V gene lookup returns CDR1 SGHDT and CDR2 YYEEEE. CDR3 size: 17 residues. CDR3 coding DNA: TGTGCCAGCAGCTTGGAAGGGAGCCGGGGGGGCTTTGAGACCCAGTACTTC. Its translation is CASSLEGSRGGFETQYF.

The chain is built from TRBV7-8 and TRBJ2-7; D uncertain. Germline values: CDR1 SGHVS, CDR2 FQNEAQ. V gave up 9 bases and J gave up 1 base, with 7 bases separating them. This CDR3 is 11 amino acids long. The CDR3 region has the DNA TGTGCCAGGAGAATATCCTACGAGCAGTACTTC. This encodes CARRISYEQYF.

The rearrangement links TRBV25-1 to TRBJ1-2; the match to TRBD1 covers 8 bases. Germline assignment: CDR1 MGHDK and CDR2 SYGVNS. The CDR3 loop spans 15 amino acids. With 1 base clipped from V and 8 bases from J, the junction kept 9 bases outside the gene matches. The DNA of the CDR3 is TGTGCCAGCAGTGAATTGAGGACAGGGTTCGTCGGCTACACCTTC. This translates into CASSELRTGFVGYTF.

The chain joins TRBV7-8 to TRBJ2-1; 7 bases line up with TRBD2. Germline CDR1 SGHVS, CDR2 FQNEAQ. CDR3 length: 20 amino acids. Unmatched junction bases numbered 18, after V lost 1 base and J lost 3 bases. CDR3 protein: CASSLGRLGAGALVYNEQFF. In DNA form, the CDR3 reads TGTGCCAGCAGCTTAGGAAGGCTCGGGGCGGGAGCGCTAGTCTACAATGAGCAGTTCTTC.

This chain links TRBV6-1 with TRBJ1-4, with 10 bases matching TRBD1. Germline assignment: CDR1 MNHNS and CDR2 SASEGT. This CDR3 comprises 15 residues. Germline trimming cut 6 bases from V and 7 bases from J; bases unmatched to any gene: 8. The CDR3: CASSSRTGGGEKLFF. The CDR3 DNA sequence: TGTGCCAGCAGCAGCAGGACAGGGGGTGGTGAAAAACTGTTTTTT.

The genes are TRBV7-9 and TRBJ2-1; TRBD2 aligns across 12 bases. Unmatched junction bases numbered 4, after V lost 1 base and J lost 9 bases. Germline CDR1 reads SEHNR; CDR2 reads FQNEAQ (reference sequence). This CDR3 comprises 15 residues. As DNA, the CDR3 is TGTGCCAGCAGCTTAGGACTAGCGGGAGTGAGTGAGCAGTTCTTC. Translation gives CASSLGLAGVSEQFF.